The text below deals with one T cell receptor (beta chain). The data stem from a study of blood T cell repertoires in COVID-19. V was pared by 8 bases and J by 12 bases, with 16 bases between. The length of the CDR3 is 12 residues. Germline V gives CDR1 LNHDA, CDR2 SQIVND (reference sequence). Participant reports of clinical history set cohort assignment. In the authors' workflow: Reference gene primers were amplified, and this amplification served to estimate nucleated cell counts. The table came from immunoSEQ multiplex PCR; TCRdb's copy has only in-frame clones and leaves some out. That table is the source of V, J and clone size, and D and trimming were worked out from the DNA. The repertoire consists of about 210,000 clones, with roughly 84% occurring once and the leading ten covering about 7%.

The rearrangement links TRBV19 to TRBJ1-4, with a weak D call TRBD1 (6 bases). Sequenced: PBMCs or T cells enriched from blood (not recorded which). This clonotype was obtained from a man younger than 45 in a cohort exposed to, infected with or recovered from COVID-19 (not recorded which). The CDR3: CASHSASGELFF. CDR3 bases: TGTGCCAGTCACTCCGCATCAGGGGAACTGTTTTTT.